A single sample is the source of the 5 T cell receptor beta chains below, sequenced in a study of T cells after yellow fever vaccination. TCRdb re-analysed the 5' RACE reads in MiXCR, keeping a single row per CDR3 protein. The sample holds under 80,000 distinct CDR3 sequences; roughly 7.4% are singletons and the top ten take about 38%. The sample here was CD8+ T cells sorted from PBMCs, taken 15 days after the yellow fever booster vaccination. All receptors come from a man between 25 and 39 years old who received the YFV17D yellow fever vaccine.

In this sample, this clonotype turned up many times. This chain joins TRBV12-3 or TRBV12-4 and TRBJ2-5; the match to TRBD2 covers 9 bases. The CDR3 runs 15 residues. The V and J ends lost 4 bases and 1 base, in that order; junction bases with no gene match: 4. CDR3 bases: TGTGCCAGCAGTTCCGGGACTAGCCTCCAAGAGACCCAGTACTTC. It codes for CASSSGTSLQETQYF.

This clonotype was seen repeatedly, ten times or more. CDR3 protein: CASSLPGPYNEQFF. The CDR3 DNA is TGTGCCAGCAGCTTACCCGGGCCCTACAATGAGCAGTTCTTC. The rearrangement joins TRBV11-2 to TRBJ2-1, with D unclear. This CDR3 spans 14 amino acids. Germline CDR1 SGHAT, CDR2 FQNNGV. Trimming shortened V by 2 bases and J by 2 bases, and 7 bases separated the two germline ends.

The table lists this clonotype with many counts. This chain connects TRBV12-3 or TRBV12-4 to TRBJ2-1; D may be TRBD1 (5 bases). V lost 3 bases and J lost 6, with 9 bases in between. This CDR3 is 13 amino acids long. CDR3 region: CASSLGRGNEQFF. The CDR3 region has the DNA TGTGCCAGCAGTTTGGGTAGGGGCAATGAGCAGTTCTTC.

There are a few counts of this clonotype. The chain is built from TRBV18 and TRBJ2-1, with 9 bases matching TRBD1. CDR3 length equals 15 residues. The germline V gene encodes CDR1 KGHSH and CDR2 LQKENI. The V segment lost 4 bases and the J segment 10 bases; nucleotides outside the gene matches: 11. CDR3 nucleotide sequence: TGTGCCAGCTCACGGACGGGACAGGGTTTCCCAGAGCAGTTCTTC. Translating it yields CASSRTGQGFPEQFF.

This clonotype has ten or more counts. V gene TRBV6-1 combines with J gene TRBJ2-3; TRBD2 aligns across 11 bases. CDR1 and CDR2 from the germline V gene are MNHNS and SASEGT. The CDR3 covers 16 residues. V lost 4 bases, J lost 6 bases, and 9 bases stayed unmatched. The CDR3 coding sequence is TGTGCCAGCAGTGCCTTGACTAGCGGGAACCACGATACGCAGTATTTT. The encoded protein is CASSALTSGNHDTQYF.